One sample yielded the 25 T cell receptor beta chains listed below, sequenced in a study of radiation and T cells in renal cell carcinoma. Repertoires were generated with immunoSEQ multiplex PCR, while TCRdb's copy carries only in-frame clones and drops some. Of fewer than 200,000 clones in the sample, roughly 90% were seen once. Regarding time point: blood 4 weeks post-SBRT, at nephrectomy. Stated treatment: 15 Gy SBRT to primary tumor, nephrectomy 4 weeks later. Specimen: blood, collected from a patient whose treatment included radiotherapy and nephrectomy. The source is a woman aged 45-59 years with renal cell carcinoma.

V gene TRBV10-3 combines with J gene TRBJ2-7; 7 positions agree with TRBD2. V shed 6 bases, J shed 3 bases, and the junction held 8 bases outside the gene matches. The CDR3 is made up of 14 amino acids. CDR1 and CDR2 (germline): ENHRY, SYGVKD. The CDR3 region is CAISSASGLYEQYF. The CDR3 bases are TGTGCCATCAGCTCGGCTAGCGGCCTCTACGAGCAGTACTTC.

This clone was seen a few times. The chain couples TRBV19 to TRBJ2-7; D not resolved. Trimming stripped 4 bases from V and 3 bases from J, with 28 bases between. The CDR3 extends over 19 amino acids. Germline-derived CDR1 and CDR2 are LNHDA and SQIVND (reference sequence). The CDR3 is CASSTLHVGPPEKHYEQYF. In DNA, the CDR3 is TGTGCCAGTAGTACTCTGCATGTGGGCCCCCCGGAGAAACACTACGAGCAGTACTTC.

This clone is a singleton in its sample. V gene TRBV19 combines with J gene TRBJ1-5; D uncertain. The V gene's germline CDR1 is LNHDA and CDR2 SQIVND (reference sequence). Trimming pared 7 bases from V and 0 bases from J, leaving 7 bases between. This CDR3 contains 13 residues. The CDR3 nucleotides read TGTGCCAGTAACGACATTAGCAATCAGCCCCAGCATTTT. This codes for CASNDISNQPQHF. The entire variable domain, with the rest obtained from reference TRBV19 and TRBJ1-5, is as follows: DGGITQSPKYLFRKEGQNVTLSCEQNLNHDAMYWYRQDPGQGLRLIYYSQIVNDFQKGDIAEGYSVSREKKESFPLTVTSAQKNPTAFYLCASNDISNQPQHFGDGTRLSIL.

In nucleotides, the CDR3 is TGTGCCAGCAGTGACGAGGTGGATTCACCCCTCCACTTT. Protein sequence: CASSDEVDSPLHF. The chain employs TRBV2 and TRBJ1-6; unclear D gene. V lost 3 bases and J 8 bases, leaving 8 bases between the germline ends. Germline-derived CDR1 and CDR2 are SNHLY and FYNNEI. The CDR3 spans 13 residues.

This chain uses TRBV29-1 with TRBJ1-2, with a tentative D call TRBD1 (5 bases). V lost 7 bases, J lost 4 bases, and 10 bases lay in between. Germline CDR1 and CDR2: SQVTM and ANQGSEA. The CDR3 sequence is 11 residues long. Written as DNA, the CDR3 is TGCAGCGGGCAGGGCTTCTATGGCTACACCTTC. It specifies CSGQGFYGYTF. The full variable domain, completed using reference TRBV29-1 and TRBJ1-2, is SAVISQKPSRDICQRGTSLTIQCQVDSQVTMMFWYRQQPGQSLTLIATANQGSEATYESGFVIDKFPISRPNLTFSTLTVSNMSPEDSSIYLCSGQGFYGYTFGSGTRLTVV.

This chain joins TRBV5-1 and TRBJ2-1; possibly TRBD1 for D (6 bases). Germline CDR1 SGHRS, CDR2 YFSETQ. V gave up 4 bases and J gave up 6 bases, with 17 bases separating them. The CDR3 has 15 residues. CDR3 protein: CASSLYYGQSNEQFF. The DNA for the CDR3 is TGCGCCAGCAGCCTTTACTACGGACAGAGCAATGAGCAGTTCTTC.

This sequence joins TRBV19 and TRBJ1-1, with 7 bases lining up with TRBD1. CDR3 size: 14 residues. CDR1 is LNHDA and CDR2 is SQIVND in the germline V gene (reference sequence). The V and J ends lost 5 bases and 0 bases, in that order; junction bases with no gene match: 3. The CDR3 loop reads CASSQGDMNTEAFF. CDR3 nucleotides: TGTGCCAGTAGTCAGGGGGATATGAACACTGAAGCTTTCTTT.

V gene TRBV19 combines with J gene TRBJ1-6, with 11 positions matching TRBD1. This CDR3 is 16 amino acids long. The J segment lost 7 bases and the V segment lost 2 bases, leaving 4 bases of the junction unmatched. Germline CDR1 is LNHDA and CDR2 is SQIVND (reference sequence). The CDR3 protein is CASSITGTGGNSPLHF. CDR3 DNA: TGTGCCAGTAGTATAACTGGGACAGGGGGAAATTCACCCCTCCACTTT.

V is TRBV4-1 and J is TRBJ2-3; TRBD1 matches at 9 bases. The CDR3 consists of 16 residues. The germline V gene has CDR1 MGHRA and CDR2 YSYEKL. The ends lost 4 bases at V and 2 bases at J; junction bases unmatched: 7. CDR3 protein: CASSRVGTGTTDTQYF. As DNA, the CDR3 is TGCGCCAGCAGCCGGGTCGGGACAGGGACCACAGATACGCAGTATTTT.

The J gene is TRBJ2-2, the V gene TRBV4-2; possible D gene TRBD1, 6 bases. The CDR3 extends over 14 amino acids. The V end was cut by 2 bases, the J end by 7 bases, with 11 bases between. Germline V gene data show CDR1 as LGHNA and CDR2 as YNFKEQ. CDR3 amino acids: CASSQTGYNGELFF. The CDR3 DNA sequence: TGTGCCAGCAGCCAAACAGGGTATAACGGGGAGCTGTTTTTT.

CDR3 loop: CASSAPNREFNQPQHF. The CDR3 coding sequence is TGTGCCAGCAGTGCCCCCAACCGGGAGTTCAATCAGCCCCAGCATTTT. V usage is TRBV6-1 and J usage is TRBJ1-5; no clear D. V gave up 4 bases and J gave up 3 bases, with 16 bases separating them. The CDR3 covers 16 residues. Germline V gives CDR1 MNHNS, CDR2 SASEGT.

The chain uses TRBV6-6 and TRBJ1-1; D uncertain. The V gene lost 4 bases and the J gene lost 12 bases, with 9 bases spanning the gap. The CDR3 is 10 residues long. The germline V gene has CDR1 MNHNY and CDR2 SVGAGI (reference sequence). The CDR3 loop is CASSLGYTFF. The CDR3 nucleotides read TGTGCCAGCAGTTTGGGGTATACTTTCTTT.

The chain couples TRBV5-6 to TRBJ2-7; TRBD1 agrees at 9 bases. The CDR3 has 17 residues. The junction had 16 bases not matched to a gene; V was cut back by 2 bases and J by 7 bases. Germline assignment: CDR1 SGHDT and CDR2 YYEEEE. The CDR3 coding sequence is TGTGCCAGCAGCTTACCCCTCGGACAGGGGACGACCCGGGAGCAGTACTTC. This sequence encodes CASSLPLGQGTTREQYF.

The V call is TRBV2, the J call TRBJ2-2, with 8 bases lining up with TRBD2. CDR3 length: 17 residues. Germline CDR1 and CDR2: SNHLY and FYNNEI. Trimming at V came to 7 bases and at J to 6 bases, leaving 16 bases not matched to a gene. The CDR3 coding sequence is TGTGCCAGCACCCCCCGAGTTACGGGGGGGCTTGCCGGGGAGCTGTTTTTT. As protein: CASTPRVTGGLAGELFF.

The rearrangement links TRBV7-2 to TRBJ1-2; D remains unclear. Trimming took 1 base from V and 2 from J, leaving 5 bases between them. This CDR3 is 13 amino acids long. Germline-derived CDR1 and CDR2 are SGHTA and FQGNSA. The CDR3 sequence: CASSLERNYGYTF. CDR3 coding DNA: TGTGCCAGCAGCTTAGAACGGAACTATGGCTACACCTTC. Complete variable domain (other parts from reference TRBV7-2 and TRBJ1-2): GAGVSQSPSNKVTEKGKDVELRCDPISGHTALYWYRQSLGQGLEFLIYFQGNSAPDKSGLPSDRFSAERTGGSVSTLTIQRTQQEDSAVYLCASSLERNYGYTFGSGTRLTVV.

The chain has TRBV7-6 and TRBJ1-6, with D maybe TRBD1 (5 bases). V was cut by 1 base and J by 1 base, with 11 bases left in between. From germline, CDR1 is SGHVS and CDR2 FNYEAQ. This CDR3 spans 17 amino acids. The CDR3 DNA sequence: TGTGCCAGCAGCTTAGTGGTTGGGGGATCCTATAATTCACCCCTCCACTTT. Translating gives CASSLVVGGSYNSPLHF. Complete variable domain (other parts from reference TRBV7-6 and TRBJ1-6): GAGVSQSPRYKVTKRGQDVALRCDPISGHVSLYWYRQALGQGPEFLTYFNYEAQQDKSGLPNDRFSAERPEGSISTLTIQRTEQRDSAMYRCASSLVVGGSYNSPLHFGNGTRLTVT.

This sequence joins TRBV7-9 and TRBJ2-2; TRBD1 matches at 7 bases. Germline lookup yields CDR1 SEHNR and CDR2 FQNEAQ (reference sequence). V shed 3 bases and J 9 bases; nucleotides not matched to a gene: 7. The CDR3 extends over 14 amino acids. The CDR3 sequence is CASSFDRARRELFF. Written as DNA, the CDR3 is TGTGCCAGCAGCTTTGACAGGGCGAGACGGGAGCTGTTTTTT. Using reference TRBV7-9 and TRBJ2-2 for the parts outside the CDR3, the full variable domain is DTGVSQNPRHKITKRGQNVTFRCDPISEHNRLYWYRQTLGQGPEFLTYFQNEAQLEKSRLLSDRFSAERPKGSFSTLEIQRTEQGDSAMYLCASSFDRARRELFFGEGSRLTVL.

The chain links TRBV5-4 to TRBJ2-2; D is perhaps TRBD1 (5 bases). Looked up from germline, CDR1 is SGHNT and CDR2 is YYREEE (reference sequence). V gave up 4 bases and J gave up 5 bases, with 15 bases separating them. This CDR3 is built from 15 residues. This CDR3 is CASSPLGARTGELFF. CDR3 nucleotides: TGTGCCAGCAGCCCCCTAGGGGCCCGAACCGGGGAGCTGTTTTTT.

On this clone: Other DNA sequences in this specimen translate into the identical CDR3. The rearrangement links TRBV7-2 to TRBJ1-1; D unclear. The germline V gene has CDR1 SGHTA and CDR2 FQGNSA. V was pared by 5 bases and J by 5 bases, with 15 bases between. CDR3 size: 14 residues. CDR3 sequence (DNA): TGTGCCAGCAGCCTGACGGGCGTTGGGACTGAAGCTTTCTTT. Protein: CASSLTGVGTEAFF.

The J gene is TRBJ1-2, the V gene TRBV5-6, with D possibly matching TRBD1 (6 bases). The germline CDR1 and CDR2 sequences are SGHDT and YYEEEE. This CDR3 has 14 amino acids. V was cut by 6 bases and J by 6 bases, with 18 bases left in between. This CDR3 reads CASTGVGTRNGYTF. As DNA, the CDR3 is TGTGCCAGCACGGGAGTAGGGACAAGAAATGGCTACACCTTC.

This clone has only a few counts. The rearrangement joins TRBV10-3 to TRBJ1-5; tentatively, D is TRBD1 (5 bases). Trimming took 0 bases from V and 7 from J, leaving 10 bases between them. The CDR3 totals 14 residues. Germline loops: CDR1 ENHRY, CDR2 SYGVKD. CDR3 coding DNA: TGTGCCATCAGTGAGTCGACGGGGGACCAGCCCCAGCATTTT. Translating it yields CAISESTGDQPQHF.

This sequence joins TRBV29-1 and TRBJ2-1; TRBD2 agrees at 7 bases. This CDR3 comprises 16 residues. CDR1 is SQVTM, CDR2 ANQGSEA, per germline. The V and J ends lost 4 bases and 2 bases, in that order; junction bases with no gene match: 11. CDR3 in DNA: TGCAGCGTTGTAGGCGGCCAGGGACTACCCTACAATGAGCAGTTCTTC. Its translation is CSVVGGQGLPYNEQFF.

A note on this clone: One end of the junction fails to match germline, which may point to a read error. The J gene is TRBJ2-7, the V gene TRBV7-7; TRBD1 matches at 9 bases. CDR1 and CDR2 from the germline V gene are SSHAT and FNYEAQ (reference sequence). This CDR3 spans 15 amino acids. The CDR3 spells CASSLGTGSRYEQYF. DNA for the CDR3: TGTGCTAGCAGCCTCGGGACAGGGAGCAGATACGAGCAGTACTTC.

The chain recombines TRBV14 with TRBJ2-5; 15 bases are a match to TRBD2. This CDR3 has 17 residues. Germline V CDR1 and CDR2: SGHDN, FVKESK. Germline trimming cut 4 bases from V and 5 bases from J; bases unmatched to any gene: 8. The CDR3 nucleotides are TGTGCCAGCAGCCTCGGACTAGCGGGGGGGATGCACGAGACCCAGTACTTC. Translation gives CASSLGLAGGMHETQYF. The variable domain in full, completed from reference TRBV14 and TRBJ2-5, reads EAGVTQFPSHSVIEKGQTVTLRCDPISGHDNLYWYRRVMGKEIKFLLHFVKESKQDESGMPNNRFLAERTGGTYSTLKVQPAELEDSGVYFCASSLGLAGGMHETQYFGPGTRLLVL.

The rearrangement links TRBV2 to TRBJ2-7, with 7 bases lining up with TRBD1. The CDR3 is 16 residues long. From germline, CDR1 is SNHLY and CDR2 FYNNEI. J lost 0 bases, V lost 4 bases, and 9 bases had no gene match. The CDR3 DNA sequence: TGTGCCAGCAGTGGCCGACAGGGATTCGCCTCCTACGAGCAGTACTTC. This codes for CASSGRQGFASYEQYF.